This TCR beta chain derives from a study of T cell responses to AZD1222 COVID-19 vaccine. The study's findings and limits: Only after the peak T cell response were repertoires sampled. Receipt of two AZD1222 doses was followed by a rise in Spike-specific TCR breadth and depth. The reported proportion of spike-specific TCRs targeting unmutated variant regions was nearly half. Donors were chiefly white British, with a greater number of females, and clonal diversity was perhaps underestimated.

There are 14 residues in the CDR3. In germline, CDR1 is SGHAT, CDR2 FQNNGV. Trimming took off 3 bases at V and 2 bases at J, with 8 bases between the two ends. Clones were sequenced by immunoSEQ multiplex PCR, and TCRdb holds only the in-frame ones, with some missing. This sample has 83,000 or so clones, with approximately 87% found just once. With respect to this clone: Its antigen is not known.

The chain joins TRBV11-2 to TRBJ2-1, with D possibly being TRBD1 (5 bases). The receptor was isolated from an adult in good health. Sample: peripheral blood, taken on day 0 of MenACWY control vaccination. The DNA of the CDR3 is TGTGCCAGCAGCTTTAGCAGGGCCTACAATGAGCAGTTCTTC. This codes for CASSFSRAYNEQFF.